This is a list of T cell receptor beta chains from one sample in a study of OX40 agonist ivuxolimab in advanced cancers. Data came from immunoSEQ multiplex PCR; TCRdb stores just in-frame clones and leaves some out. The sample gives roughly 80,000 clones, around 90% of which show up once; roughly 0.33% is in the top ten. The sequences come from CD4+ or CD8+ T cells sorted from blood, collected in a trial of the OX40 agonist ivuxolimab. The receptors shown here come from an adult with an advanced solid tumor such as melanoma, head and neck, liver or kidney cancer. Each CDR3 is given without its conserved first and last residue. The order of the fields is J gene, V gene, CDR3 protein.

>TRBJ2-7|TRBV19
ASSDRHEQY
>TRBJ1-3|TRBV19
ASSSDRIDSGNTIY
>TRBJ2-1|TRBV18
ASSPSLENEQF
>TRBJ1-2|TRBV28
ASSLLTVNYGYT
>TRBJ2-1|TRBV2
ARGTSGNNEQF
>TRBJ1-1|TRBV7-2
ASSFQRQNTEAF
>TRBJ2-4|TRBV15
ATSSATKGAMIQNIQY
>TRBJ2-1|TRBV6-5
ASSYEKVGNEQF
>TRBJ1-4|TRBV29-1
SGLWRNIGEKLF
>TRBJ2-7|TRBV7-2
ASSSRTLYYEQY
>TRBJ1-6|TRBV5-6
ASSLWDSPLH